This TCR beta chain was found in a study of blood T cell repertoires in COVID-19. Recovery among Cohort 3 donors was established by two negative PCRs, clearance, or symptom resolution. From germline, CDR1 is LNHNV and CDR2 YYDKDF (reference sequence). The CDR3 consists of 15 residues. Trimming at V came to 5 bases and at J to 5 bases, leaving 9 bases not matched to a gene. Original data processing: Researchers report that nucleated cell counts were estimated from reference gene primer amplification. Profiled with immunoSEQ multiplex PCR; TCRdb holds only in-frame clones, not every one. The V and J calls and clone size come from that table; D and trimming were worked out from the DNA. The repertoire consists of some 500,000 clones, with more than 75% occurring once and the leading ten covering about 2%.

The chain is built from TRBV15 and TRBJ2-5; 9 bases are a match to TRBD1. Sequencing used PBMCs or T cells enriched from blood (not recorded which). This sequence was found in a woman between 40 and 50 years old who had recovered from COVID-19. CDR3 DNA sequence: TGTGCCACCAGCGAACAGGGGGCACTGAGGGAGACCCAGTACTTC. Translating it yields CATSEQGALRETQYF. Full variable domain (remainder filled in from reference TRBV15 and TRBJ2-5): DAMVIQNPRYQVTQFGKPVTLSCSQTLNHNVMYWYQQKSSQAPKLLFHYYDKDFNNEADTPDNFQSRRPNTSFCFLDIRSPGLGDTAMYLCATSEQGALRETQYFGPGTRLLVL.